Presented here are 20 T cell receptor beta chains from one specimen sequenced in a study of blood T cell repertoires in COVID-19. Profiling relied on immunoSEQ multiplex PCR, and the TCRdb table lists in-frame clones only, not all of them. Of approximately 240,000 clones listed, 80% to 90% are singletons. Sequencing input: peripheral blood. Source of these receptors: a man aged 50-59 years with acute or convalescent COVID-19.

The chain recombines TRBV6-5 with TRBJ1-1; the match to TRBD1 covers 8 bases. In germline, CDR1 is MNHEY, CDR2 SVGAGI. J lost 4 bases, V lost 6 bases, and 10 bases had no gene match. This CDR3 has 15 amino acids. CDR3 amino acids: CASRVQGVRSTEAFF. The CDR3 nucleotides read TGTGCCAGCAGGGTACAGGGGGTAAGGAGCACTGAAGCTTTCTTT.

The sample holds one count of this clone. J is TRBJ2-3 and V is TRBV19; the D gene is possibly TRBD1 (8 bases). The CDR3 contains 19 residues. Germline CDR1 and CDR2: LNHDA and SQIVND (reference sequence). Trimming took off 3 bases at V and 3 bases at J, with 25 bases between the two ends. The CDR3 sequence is CASSITGTGSWGGTDTQYF. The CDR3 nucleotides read TGTGCCAGTAGTATCACCGGGACAGGCTCTTGGGGGGGGACAGATACGCAGTATTTT.

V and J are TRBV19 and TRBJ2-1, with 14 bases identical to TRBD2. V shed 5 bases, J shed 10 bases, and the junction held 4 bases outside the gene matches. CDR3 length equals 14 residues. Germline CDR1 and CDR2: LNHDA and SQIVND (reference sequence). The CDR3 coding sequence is TGTGCCAGTAGTCGACTAGCGGGAGGGCGGGAGCAGTTCTTC. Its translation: CASSRLAGGREQFF.

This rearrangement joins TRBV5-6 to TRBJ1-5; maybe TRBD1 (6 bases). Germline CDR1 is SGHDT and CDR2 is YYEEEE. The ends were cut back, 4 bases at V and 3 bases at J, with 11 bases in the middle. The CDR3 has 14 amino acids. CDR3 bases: TGTGCCAGCAGCGTAAGACAGGTCAATCAGCCCCAGCATTTT. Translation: CASSVRQVNQPQHF. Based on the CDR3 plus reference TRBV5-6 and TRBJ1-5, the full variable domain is DAGVTQSPTHLIKTRGQQVTLRCSPKSGHDTVSWYQQALGQGPQFIFQYYEEEERQRGNFPDRFSGHQFPNYSSELNVNALLLGDSALYLCASSVRQVNQPQHFGDGTRLSIL.

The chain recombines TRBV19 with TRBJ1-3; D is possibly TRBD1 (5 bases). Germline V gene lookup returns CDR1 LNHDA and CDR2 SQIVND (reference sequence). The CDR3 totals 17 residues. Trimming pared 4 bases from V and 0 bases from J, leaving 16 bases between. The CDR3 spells CASSTLSTAYSGNTIYF. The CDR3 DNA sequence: TGTGCCAGTAGTACTTTATCGACAGCCTACTCTGGAAACACCATATATTTT.

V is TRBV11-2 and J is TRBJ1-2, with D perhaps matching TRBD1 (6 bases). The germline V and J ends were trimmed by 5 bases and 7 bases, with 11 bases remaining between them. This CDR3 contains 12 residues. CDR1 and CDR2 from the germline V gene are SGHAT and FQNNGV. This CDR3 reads CASSHRDRGYTF. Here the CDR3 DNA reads TGTGCCAGCAGCCACAGGGATCGTGGCTACACCTTC.

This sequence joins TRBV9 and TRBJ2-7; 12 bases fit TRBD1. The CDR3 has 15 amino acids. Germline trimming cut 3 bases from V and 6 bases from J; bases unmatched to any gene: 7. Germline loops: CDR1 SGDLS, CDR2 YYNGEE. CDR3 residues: CASSAEGTGGREQYF. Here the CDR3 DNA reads TGTGCCAGCAGCGCCGAGGGGACAGGGGGCCGCGAGCAGTACTTC.

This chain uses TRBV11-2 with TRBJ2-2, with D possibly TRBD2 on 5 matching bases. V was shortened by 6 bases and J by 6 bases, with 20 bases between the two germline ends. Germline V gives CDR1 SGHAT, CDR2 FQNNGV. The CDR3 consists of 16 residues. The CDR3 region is CASSSTSQSGPGELFF. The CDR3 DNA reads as TGTGCCAGCAGTTCCACATCGCAAAGCGGTCCCGGGGAGCTGTTTTTT.

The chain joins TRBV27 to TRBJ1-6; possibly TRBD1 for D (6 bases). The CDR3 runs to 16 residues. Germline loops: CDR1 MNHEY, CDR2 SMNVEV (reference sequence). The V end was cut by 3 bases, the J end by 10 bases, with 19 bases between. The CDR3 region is CASSFGRGAGDSPLHF. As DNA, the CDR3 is TGTGCCAGCAGTTTTGGGCGGGGGGCAGGGGACTCACCCCTCCACTTT.

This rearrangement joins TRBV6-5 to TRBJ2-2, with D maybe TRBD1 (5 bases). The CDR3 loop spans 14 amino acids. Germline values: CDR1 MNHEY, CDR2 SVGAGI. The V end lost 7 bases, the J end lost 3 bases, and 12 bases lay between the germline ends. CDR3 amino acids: CASMGLPDTGELFF. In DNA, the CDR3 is TGTGCCAGCATGGGGCTCCCGGACACCGGGGAGCTGTTTTTT.

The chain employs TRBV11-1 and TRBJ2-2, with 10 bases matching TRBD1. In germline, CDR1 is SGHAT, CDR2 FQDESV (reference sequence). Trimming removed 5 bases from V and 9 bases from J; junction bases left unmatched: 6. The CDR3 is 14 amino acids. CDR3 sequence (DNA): TGTGCCAGCAGCCGGGACAGGGGCGGGAGGGAGCTGTTTTTT. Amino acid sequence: CASSRDRGGRELFF.

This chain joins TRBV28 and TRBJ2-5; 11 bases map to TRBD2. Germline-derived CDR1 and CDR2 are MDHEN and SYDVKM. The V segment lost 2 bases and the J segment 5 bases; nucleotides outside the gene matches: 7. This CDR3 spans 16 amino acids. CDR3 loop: CASSLRASGRMETQYF. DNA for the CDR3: TGTGCCAGCAGTTTACGAGCTAGCGGGAGGATGGAGACCCAGTACTTC.

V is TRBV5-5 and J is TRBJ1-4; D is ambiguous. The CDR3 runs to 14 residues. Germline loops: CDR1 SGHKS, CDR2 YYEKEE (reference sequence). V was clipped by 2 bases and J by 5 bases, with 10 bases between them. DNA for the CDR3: TGTGCCAGCAGCTTAGGTAGCGGAAATGAAAAACTGTTTTTT. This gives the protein CASSLGSGNEKLFF.

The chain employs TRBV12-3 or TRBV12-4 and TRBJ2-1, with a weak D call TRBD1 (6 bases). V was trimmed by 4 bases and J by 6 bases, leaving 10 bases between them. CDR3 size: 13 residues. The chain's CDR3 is CASSSGTTNEQFF. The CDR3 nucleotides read TGTGCCAGCAGTTCAGGGACAACCAATGAGCAGTTCTTC.

This chain's CDR3 is CASSSGNSYNEQFF. CDR3 DNA sequence: TGTGCCAGCAGCTCCGGGAACTCCTACAATGAGCAGTTCTTC. The V call is TRBV7-8, the J call TRBJ2-1; D possibly corresponds to TRBD2 (5 bases). V lost 4 bases to trimming and J lost 0 bases, with 7 bases between them. This CDR3 region has 14 residues. CDR1 and CDR2 (germline): SGHVS, FQNEAQ.

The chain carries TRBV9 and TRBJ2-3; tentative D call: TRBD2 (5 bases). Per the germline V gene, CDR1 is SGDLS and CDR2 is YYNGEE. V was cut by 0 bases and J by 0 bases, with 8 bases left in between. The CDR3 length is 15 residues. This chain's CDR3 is CASSVVALSTDTQYF. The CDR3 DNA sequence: TGTGCCAGCAGCGTAGTAGCGCTTAGCACAGATACGCAGTATTTT.

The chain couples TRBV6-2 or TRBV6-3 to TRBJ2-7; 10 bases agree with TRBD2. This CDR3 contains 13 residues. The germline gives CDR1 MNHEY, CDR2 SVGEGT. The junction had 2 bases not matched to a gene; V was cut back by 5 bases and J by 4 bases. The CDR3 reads CASSLAGAYEQYF. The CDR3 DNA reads TGTGCCAGCAGTCTAGCGGGAGCTTACGAGCAGTACTTC.

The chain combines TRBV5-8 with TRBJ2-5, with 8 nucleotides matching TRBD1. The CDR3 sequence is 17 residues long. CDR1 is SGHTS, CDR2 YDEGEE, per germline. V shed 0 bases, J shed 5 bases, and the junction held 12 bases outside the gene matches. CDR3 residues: CASSLGLGDRRGETQYF. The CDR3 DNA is TGTGCCAGCAGCTTGGGCTTGGGGGACAGGAGGGGCGAGACCCAGTACTTC.

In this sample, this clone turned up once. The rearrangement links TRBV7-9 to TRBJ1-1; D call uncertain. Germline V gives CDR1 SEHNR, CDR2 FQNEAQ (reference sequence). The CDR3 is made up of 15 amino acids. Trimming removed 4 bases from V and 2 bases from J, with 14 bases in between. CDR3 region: CASSYHRHSNTEAFF. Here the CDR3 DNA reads TGTGCCAGCAGCTACCACAGACACTCAAACACTGAAGCTTTCTTT.

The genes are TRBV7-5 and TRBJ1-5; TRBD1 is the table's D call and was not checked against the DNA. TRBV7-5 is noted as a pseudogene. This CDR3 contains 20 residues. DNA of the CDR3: TGTGCCAGAAGCCCGTCAAACCCGCACTTCAGGGGGCGCACAGATCAGCCCCAGCATTTT. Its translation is CARSPSNPHFRGRTDQPQHF.